The next 15 T cell receptor beta chains were all read from a single sample in a study of blood T cell repertoires in COVID-19. Sequencing was performed with immunoSEQ multiplex PCR; in TCRdb, only in-frame clones are kept and a portion is missing. The sample records more than 95,000 clones, about 87% being singletons. The specimen sequenced was peripheral blood. These receptors came from a human donor in a cohort sampled during active or convalescent COVID-19.

The chain carries TRBV10-3 and TRBJ2-3; 11 bases align to TRBD2. J gave up 2 bases and V 4 bases, and 5 bases lay outside the gene matches. Germline CDR1 is ENHRY and CDR2 is SYGVKD. This CDR3 comprises 16 residues. The CDR3, as DNA: TGTGCCATCAGTGCCGGGACTAGCGGTTTCACAGATACGCAGTATTTT. It codes for CAISAGTSGFTDTQYF.

The chain recombines TRBV19 with TRBJ1-4, with 9 bases that match TRBD1. Trimming took 5 bases from V and 1 from J; bases not matched to a gene: 17. The CDR3 has 20 residues. The germline gives CDR1 LNHDA, CDR2 SQIVND (reference sequence). CDR3 sequence reads: CASSLKRLGDRGLTNEKLFF. CDR3 DNA sequence: TGTGCCAGTAGTCTCAAGCGGTTGGGCGACAGGGGGTTAACTAATGAAAAACTGTTTTTT.

This rearrangement joins TRBV28 to TRBJ2-7, with D uncertain. CDR1 and CDR2 (germline): MDHEN, SYDVKM. This CDR3 is 15 amino acids long. The V and J ends lost 3 bases and 0 bases respectively, with 12 bases between them. The CDR3 spells CASSFGIRTSYEQYF. The CDR3 DNA reads as TGTGCCAGCAGTTTTGGCATACGTACCTCCTACGAGCAGTACTTC. Variable domain in full (rest from reference TRBV28 and TRBJ2-7): DVKVTQSSRYLVKRTGEKVFLECVQDMDHENMFWYRQDPGLGLRLIYFSYDVKMKEKGDIPEGYSVSREKKERFSLILESASTNQTSMYLCASSFGIRTSYEQYFGPGTRLTVT.

The CDR3 DNA reads TGTGCCAGCAGCCCTTCACTAGGGGGGGCTAGCACAGATACGCAGTATTTT. This translates into CASSPSLGGASTDTQYF. V gene TRBV11-3 combines with J gene TRBJ2-3, with TRBD2 as a possible D gene (7 bases). CDR3 size: 17 residues. Per the germline V gene, CDR1 is SGHNT and CDR2 is YENEEA. The germline V and J ends were trimmed by 5 bases and 0 bases, with 18 bases remaining between them.

The J gene is TRBJ2-3, the V gene TRBV5-1; D not resolved. CDR1 is SGHRS and CDR2 is YFSETQ in the germline V gene. This CDR3 is built from 12 residues. V lost 4 bases to trimming and J lost 3 bases, with 6 bases between them. CDR3 loop: CASSPSTDTQYF. The CDR3 DNA reads as TGCGCCAGCAGCCCTTCTACAGATACGCAGTATTTT.

This chain uses TRBV27 with TRBJ1-2; D might be TRBD1 (5 bases). From germline, CDR1 is MNHEY and CDR2 SMNVEV (reference sequence). The CDR3 extends over 14 amino acids. V was clipped by 2 bases and J by 7 bases, with 14 bases between them. The CDR3, as DNA: TGTGCCAGCAGTTTAGACAGAGCGATGGGTGGCTACACCTTC. Translation: CASSLDRAMGGYTF.

This chain uses TRBV30 with TRBJ2-5; tentatively, D is TRBD1 (6 bases). Germline-derived CDR1 and CDR2 are GTSNPN and SVGIG (reference sequence). V lost 5 bases and J 3 bases, leaving 19 bases between the germline ends. The CDR3 runs 15 residues. CDR3 DNA: TGTGCCTGGGGAAGGGGGACGGCTGAAAAAGAGACCCAGTACTTC. Residues: CAWGRGTAEKETQYF.

This chain connects TRBV28 to TRBJ1-6, with a possible D match to TRBD1 (6 bases). The V end was cut by 6 bases, the J end by 3 bases, with 12 bases between. Germline V gene sequence: CDR1 MDHEN, CDR2 SYDVKM. This CDR3 is 15 amino acids long. For the CDR3, the DNA is TGTGCCAGCAGGGGGGGGCCCAACTATAATTCACCCCTCCACTTT. It yields the protein CASRGGPNYNSPLHF. Supplemented by reference TRBV28 and TRBJ1-6, the full variable domain reads DVKVTQSSRYLVKRTGEKVFLECVQDMDHENMFWYRQDPGLGLRLIYFSYDVKMKEKGDIPEGYSVSREKKERFSLILESASTNQTSMYLCASRGGPNYNSPLHFGNGTRLTVT.

V and J are TRBV2 and TRBJ1-6; D uncertain. From germline, CDR1 is SNHLY and CDR2 FYNNEI. CDR3 length equals 14 residues. V was trimmed by 2 bases and J by 4 bases, leaving 6 bases between them. The CDR3 region is CASSEKSYNSPLHF. Written as DNA, the CDR3 is TGTGCCAGCAGTGAAAAATCTTATAATTCACCCCTCCACTTT.

The chain combines TRBV6-5 with TRBJ2-1; 9 bases agree with TRBD2. The CDR3 consists of 15 residues. Germline CDR1 and CDR2: MNHEY and SVGAGI. V shed 10 bases, J shed 4 bases, and the junction held 11 bases outside the gene matches. The DNA of the CDR3 is TGTGCCACCCGAAGCCTTAGCGGGGGTTACAATGAGCAGTTCTTC. Protein: CATRSLSGGYNEQFF.

The CDR3 sequence is CASTKGGSGGLQETQYF. CDR3 DNA sequence: TGTGCCAGCACCAAGGGGGGCAGCGGGGGCCTCCAAGAGACCCAGTACTTC. This chain uses TRBV5-4 with TRBJ2-5, with TRBD2 identical over 8 bases. V lost 6 bases to trimming and J lost 1 base; unmatched junction nucleotides: 14. This CDR3 has 17 amino acids. The germline gives CDR1 SGHNT, CDR2 YYREEE (reference sequence).

This clone was seen only a few times. The rearrangement uses TRBV7-9 and TRBJ1-4, with D tentatively TRBD1 (5 bases). There are 18 residues in the CDR3. The V end was cut by 4 bases, the J end by 10 bases, with 28 bases between. CDR1 is SEHNR and CDR2 is FQNEAQ in the germline V gene (reference sequence). CDR3 in amino acids: CASSWDALPQGSEGKLFF. The CDR3 DNA follows: TGTGCCAGCAGCTGGGATGCGCTCCCTCAGGGCTCGGAAGGAAAACTGTTTTTT.

As regards this clone: At one end, the junction sequence differs from germline, possibly due to a read error. The rearrangement uses TRBV7-2 and TRBJ2-1; the match to TRBD1 covers 8 bases. CDR3 length: 16 amino acids. Looked up from germline, CDR1 is SGHTA and CDR2 is FQGNSA. DNA for the CDR3: TGTGCCAGCAGCGTAGCATCACAGGGGGTCTACAATGAGCAGTTCTTC. It specifies CASSVASQGVYNEQFF.

This clone was counted once. This chain connects TRBV4-1 to TRBJ1-2; D might be TRBD1 (5 bases). The CDR3 has 14 amino acids. Germline V lookup: CDR1 MGHRA, CDR2 YSYEKL. With 1 base removed from V and 2 bases from J, the gap between germline ends came to 8 bases. The CDR3 is CASSQARGNYGYTF. Here the CDR3 DNA reads TGCGCCAGCAGCCAAGCTCGGGGGAACTATGGCTACACCTTC.

This clone was recorded only once. V gene TRBV28 combines with J gene TRBJ1-2; TRBD1 matches 10 bases. This CDR3 comprises 15 residues. V gave up 1 base and J gave up 12 bases; unmatched junction bases: 11. Germline V gene sequence: CDR1 MDHEN, CDR2 SYDVKM. The CDR3 DNA reads TGTGCCAGCAGTTTATCCCGGGACAGGGGTTTAGGTGACACCTTC. Its protein product is CASSLSRDRGLGDTF.